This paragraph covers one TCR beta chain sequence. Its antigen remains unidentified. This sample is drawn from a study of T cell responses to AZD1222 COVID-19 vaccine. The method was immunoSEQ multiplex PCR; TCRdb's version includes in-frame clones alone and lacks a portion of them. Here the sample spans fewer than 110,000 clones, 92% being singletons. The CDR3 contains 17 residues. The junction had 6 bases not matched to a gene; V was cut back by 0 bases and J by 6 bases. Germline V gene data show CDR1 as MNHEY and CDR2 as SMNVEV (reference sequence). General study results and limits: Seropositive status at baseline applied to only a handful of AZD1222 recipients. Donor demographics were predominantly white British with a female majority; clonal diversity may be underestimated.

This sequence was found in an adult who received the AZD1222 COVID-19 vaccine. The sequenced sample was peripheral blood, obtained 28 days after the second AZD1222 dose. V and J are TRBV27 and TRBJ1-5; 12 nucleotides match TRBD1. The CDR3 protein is CASSLSRDRGPVQPQHF. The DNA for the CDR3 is TGTGCCAGCAGTTTATCGAGGGACAGGGGGCCCGTTCAGCCCCAGCATTTT.